This entry lists 7 T cell receptor beta chains sequenced from one sample in a study of blood T cell repertoires in COVID-19. Assay used: immunoSEQ multiplex PCR; TCRdb lists only in-frame clones, some missing. The data show 150,000 to 200,000 clones, 84% seen once. Material for sequencing was peripheral blood. The receptors stem from a woman between 65 and 79 years old with COVID-19, enrolled during active disease.

This chain uses TRBV19 with TRBJ2-1; D gene ambiguous. The CDR3 totals 13 residues. Trimming cost V 5 bases and J 10 bases, with 15 bases left between them. Germline V gene data show CDR1 as LNHDA and CDR2 as SQIVND (reference sequence). CDR3 DNA sequence: TGTGCCAGTAGTCCGACAACATTAAGAGAGCAGTTCTTC. Translated: CASSPTTLREQFF.

This clone has more than one count but fewer than ten. This rearrangement joins TRBV7-2 to TRBJ2-1; D is unresolved. The CDR3 contains 13 residues. With 1 base removed from V and 4 bases from J, the gap between germline ends came to 5 bases. The V gene's germline CDR1 is SGHTA and CDR2 FQGNSA. Here the CDR3 reads CASSLDRYNEQFF. CDR3 nucleotide sequence: TGTGCCAGCAGCTTAGACAGATACAATGAGCAGTTCTTC.

The chain is built from TRBV28 and TRBJ2-5; 7 bases agree with TRBD1. The J segment lost 1 base and the V segment lost 6 bases, leaving 5 bases of the junction unmatched. Germline CDR1 and CDR2: MDHEN and SYDVKM. The CDR3 is made up of 14 amino acids. For the CDR3, the DNA is TGTGCCAGCAGAGGGGGACAGCCCCAAGAGACCCAGTACTTC. Protein: CASRGGQPQETQYF. Together with reference TRBV28 and TRBJ2-5, the CDR3 gives the full variable domain: DVKVTQSSRYLVKRTGEKVFLECVQDMDHENMFWYRQDPGLGLRLIYFSYDVKMKEKGDIPEGYSVSREKKERFSLILESASTNQTSMYLCASRGGQPQETQYFGPGTRLLVL.

V is TRBV11-2 and J is TRBJ2-1, with 9 bases fitting TRBD2. V trimming: 3 bases; J trimming: 0 bases; junction bases outside the gene matches: 3. CDR1 is SGHAT and CDR2 is FQNNGV in the germline V gene. The CDR3 consists of 16 residues. The CDR3 spells CASSLDSGGSYNEQFF. Written as DNA, the CDR3 is TGTGCCAGCAGCTTGGATAGCGGGGGCTCCTACAATGAGCAGTTCTTC.

The chain uses TRBV19 and TRBJ1-5, with a possible D match to TRBD1 (6 bases). The CDR3 sequence is 16 residues long. V lost 9 bases to trimming and J lost 0 bases, with 18 bases between them. Germline CDR1 reads LNHDA; CDR2 reads SQIVND (reference sequence). CDR3 nucleotide sequence: TGTGCCAGCCCTACCAGGACAGAGTATAGCAATCAGCCCCAGCATTTT. It translates to CASPTRTEYSNQPQHF.

The chain combines TRBV7-9 with TRBJ2-1; 8 nucleotides line up with TRBD2. V dropped 4 bases and J dropped 8; count of bases not matched to a gene: 13. The germline V gene encodes CDR1 SEHNR and CDR2 FQNEAQ (reference sequence). The CDR3 is 16 residues long. The chain's CDR3 is CASSSPVSGSGDEQFF. The DNA of the CDR3 is TGTGCCAGCAGCTCCCCAGTGAGCGGGAGTGGTGATGAGCAGTTCTTC.

The table lists this clone with a count of one. The chain joins TRBV7-9 to TRBJ2-1, with 11 bases aligning to TRBD2. CDR3 length: 18 residues. V trimming: 4 bases; J trimming: 9 bases; junction bases outside the gene matches: 17. Per the germline V gene, CDR1 is SEHNR and CDR2 is FQNEAQ (reference sequence). The CDR3 reads CASSSAKDRLAGFVEQFF. In DNA form, the CDR3 reads TGTGCCAGCAGCTCTGCAAAAGATAGACTAGCGGGATTCGTTGAGCAGTTCTTC. Using reference TRBV7-9 and TRBJ2-1 for the parts outside the CDR3, the full variable domain is DTGVSQNPRHKITKRGQNVTFRCDPISEHNRLYWYRQTLGQGPEFLTYFQNEAQLEKSRLLSDRFSAERPKGSFSTLEIQRTEQGDSAMYLCASSSAKDRLAGFVEQFFGPGTRLTVL.